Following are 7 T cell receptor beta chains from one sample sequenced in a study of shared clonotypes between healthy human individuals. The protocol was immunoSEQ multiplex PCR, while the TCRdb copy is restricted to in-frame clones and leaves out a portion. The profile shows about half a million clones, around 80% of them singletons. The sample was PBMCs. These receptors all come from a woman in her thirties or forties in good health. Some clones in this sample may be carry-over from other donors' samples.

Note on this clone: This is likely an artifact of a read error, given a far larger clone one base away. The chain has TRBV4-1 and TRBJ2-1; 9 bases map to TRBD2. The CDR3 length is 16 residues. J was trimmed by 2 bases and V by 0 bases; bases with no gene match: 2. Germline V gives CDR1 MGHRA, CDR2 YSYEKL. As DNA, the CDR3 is TGCGCCAGCAGCCAAGAGACTAGCGGCACCTACAATGAGCAGTTCTTC. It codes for CASSQETSGTYNEQFF.

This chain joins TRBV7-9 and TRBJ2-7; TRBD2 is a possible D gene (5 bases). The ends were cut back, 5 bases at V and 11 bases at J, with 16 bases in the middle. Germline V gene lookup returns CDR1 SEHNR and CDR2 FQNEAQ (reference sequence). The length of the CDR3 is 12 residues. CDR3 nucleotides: TGTGCCAGCAGCGCCGGGAAAGGCGCCGAGTACTTC. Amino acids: CASSAGKGAEYF. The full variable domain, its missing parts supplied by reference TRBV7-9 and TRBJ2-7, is DTGVSQNPRHKITKRGQNVTFRCDPISEHNRLYWYRQTLGQGPEFLTYFQNEAQLEKSRLLSDRFSAERPKGSFSTLEIQRTEQGDSAMYLCASSAGKGAEYFGPGTRLTVT.

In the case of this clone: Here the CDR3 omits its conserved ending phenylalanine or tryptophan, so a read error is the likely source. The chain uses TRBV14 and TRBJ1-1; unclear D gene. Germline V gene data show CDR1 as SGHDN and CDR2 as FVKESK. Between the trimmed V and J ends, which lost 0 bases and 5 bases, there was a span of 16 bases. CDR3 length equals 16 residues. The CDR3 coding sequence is TGTGCCAGCAGCCAAGATTGGTTAGGTCGTAGGACTGAAGCTTTCCTT. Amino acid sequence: CASSQDWLGRRTEAFL.

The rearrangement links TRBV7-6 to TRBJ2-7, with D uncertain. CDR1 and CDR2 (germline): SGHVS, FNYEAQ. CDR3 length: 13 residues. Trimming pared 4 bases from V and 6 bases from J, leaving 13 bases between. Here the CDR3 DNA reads TGTGCCAGCAGCTCGGTTTACAAGGTCGAGCAGTACTTC. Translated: CASSSVYKVEQYF.

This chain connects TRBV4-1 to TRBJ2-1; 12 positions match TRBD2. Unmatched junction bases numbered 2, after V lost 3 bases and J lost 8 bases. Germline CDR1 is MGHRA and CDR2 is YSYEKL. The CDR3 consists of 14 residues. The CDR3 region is CASSQGLAGYEQFF. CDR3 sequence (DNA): TGCGCCAGCAGCCAGGGACTAGCGGGTTATGAGCAGTTCTTC.

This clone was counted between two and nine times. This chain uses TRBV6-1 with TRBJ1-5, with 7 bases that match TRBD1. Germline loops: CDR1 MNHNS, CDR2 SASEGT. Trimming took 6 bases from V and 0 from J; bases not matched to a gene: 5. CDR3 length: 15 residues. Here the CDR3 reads CASSETGYSNQPQHF. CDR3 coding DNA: TGTGCCAGCAGCGAGACAGGGTATAGCAATCAGCCCCAGCATTTT.

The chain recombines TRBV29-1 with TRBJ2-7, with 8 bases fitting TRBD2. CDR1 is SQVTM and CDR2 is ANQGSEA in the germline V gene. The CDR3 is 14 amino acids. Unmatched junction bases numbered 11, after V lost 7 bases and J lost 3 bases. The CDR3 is CSAIGGTRNYEQYF. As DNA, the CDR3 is TGCAGCGCCATAGGCGGGACTAGGAACTACGAGCAGTACTTC.